The rows below give T cell receptor beta chains drawn from one sample of a study of blood T cell repertoires in COVID-19. Profiling relied on immunoSEQ multiplex PCR, and the TCRdb table lists in-frame clones only, not all of them. The sample lists around 36,000 clones, approximately 89% occurring once. The sequencing input was peripheral blood. Receptors originate from a man aged 55 to 69 with acute or convalescent COVID-19. Each CDR3 is given with its conserved first and last residue. The D gene is left open where the match is weak. Size is stated for part of the rows, as once, few or many counts, or as a class when the clone is expanded.

>TRBV12-5|TRBJ2-5|TRBD1|once
TGTGCTAGTGGTTTGGGCACAGGGGGCCAAGAGACCCAGTACTTC
CASGLGTGGQETQYF
>TRBV7-3|TRBJ2-2|TRBD1|.
TGTGCCAGCAGCCCGAGACAGGGTGGCACCGGGGAGCTGTTTTTT
CASSPRQGGTGELFF
>TRBV6-5|TRBJ2-4|.|once
TGTGCCAGCAGCCATGAGCGGTCCAAAAACATTCAGTACTTC
CASSHERSKNIQYF
>TRBV30|TRBJ2-6|TRBD1|.
TGTGCCTCCAGAATATACCCGGGACAGGGTACTGGGGCCAACGTCCTGACTTTC
CASRIYPGQGTGANVLTF
>TRBV28|TRBJ2-6|TRBD1|.
TGTGCCAGCGGGACAGGGGGCGGCTCTGGGGCCAACGTCCTGACTTTC
CASGTGGGSGANVLTF
>TRBV6-5|TRBJ1-2|TRBD1|.
TGTGCCAGCAGTTTAGCCGGGACAGGGCTGGTCGGCTACACCTTC
CASSLAGTGLVGYTF
>TRBV7-8|TRBJ1-6|.|.
TGTGCCAGCAGCCCCGGAGGCGGGCATTCACCCCTCCACTTT
CASSPGGGHSPLHF
>TRBV6-2/TRBV6-3|TRBJ2-3|TRBD2|.
TGTGCCAGCAGTTACAGCGGCGGGAGACCCCCGTATACGCAGTATTTT
CASSYSGGRPPYTQYF
>TRBV28|TRBJ2-7|TRBD1|.
TGTGCCAGCAGTCAGGACAGGCTAGACGAGCAGTACTTC
CASSQDRLDEQYF
>TRBV15|TRBJ2-7|TRBD2|.
TGTGCCACCAGCAGAGGCGGGGGTGGATCCGAGCAGTACTTC
CATSRGGGGSEQYF
>TRBV7-9|TRBJ2-2|TRBD2|.
TGTGCCAGCAGCTTAGGGACTAGCACCACCGGGGAGCTGTTTTTT
CASSLGTSTTGELFF
>TRBV6-1|TRBJ2-1|.|.
TGTGCCAGCAGTGAAGGCGGGGCGAGAATTGAGCAGTTCTTC
CASSEGGARIEQFF
>TRBV5-1|TRBJ1-1|.|.
TGCGCCAGCAGCTGGGACAACATGAACACTGAAGCTTTCTTT
CASSWDNMNTEAFF
>TRBV5-1|TRBJ2-3|TRBD2|.
TGCGCCAGCAAATCCATTATACTAGCGGGATCCACAGATACGCAGTATTTT
CASKSIILAGSTDTQYF
>TRBV7-2|TRBJ1-5|.|.
TGTGCCAGCAGCTTGAGACAGCACAATCAGCCCCAGCATTTT
CASSLRQHNQPQHF
>TRBV5-1|TRBJ2-7|.|.
TGCGCCAGCAGCTTGGCAGGGGTCGCCTACGAGCAGTACTTC
CASSLAGVAYEQYF
>TRBV19|TRBJ1-1|TRBD1|.
TGTGCCAGTAGTGATATGGAGGCAGGGGGATTAGTTAGAACTGAAGCTTTCTTT
CASSDMEAGGLVRTEAFF
>TRBV9|TRBJ2-5|TRBD2|.
TGTGCCAGCAGCGTAGGGGTCGGGGGGGCGAGAAGAGAGACCCAGTACTTC
CASSVGVGGARRETQYF
>TRBV11-1|TRBJ2-1|.|once
TGTGCCAGCAGCTTAGCTTCGGCTACTAACCATGAGCAGTTCTTC
CASSLASATNHEQFF
>TRBV5-1|TRBJ1-4|TRBD1|once
TGCGCCAGCAGCGGCACTGGACAGGGTAGTAATGAAAAACTGTTTTTT
CASSGTGQGSNEKLFF
>TRBV7-2|TRBJ2-7|.|.
TGTGCCAGCAGCTCCGGCACCCATACCCCGGGCGAGCAGTACTTC
CASSSGTHTPGEQYF
>TRBV4-2|TRBJ1-6|TRBD1|.
TGTGCCAGCAGCCAACAGACAGGGGTACTCGAACTTAATTCACCCCTCCACTTT
CASSQQTGVLELNSPLHF
>TRBV5-1|TRBJ1-1|TRBD1|.
TGCGCCAGCAGCTCAACCCCGGGACAGTCGAACACTGAAGCTTTCTTT
CASSSTPGQSNTEAFF
>TRBV15|TRBJ1-4|TRBD1|.
TGTGCCACCAGCAAGAACAGGGGGCGAAATGAAAAACTGTTTTTT
CATSKNRGRNEKLFF
>TRBV7-2|TRBJ2-5|.|.
TGTGCCAGCAGCTTAGCCCTGGCCGAGACCCAGTACTTC
CASSLALAETQYF
>TRBV7-4|TRBJ1-1|TRBD1|.
TGTGCCAGCAGCCACAGGGGGGGCCTGAACACTGAAGCTTTCTTT
CASSHRGGLNTEAFF